This is a list of T cell receptor beta chains from one sample in a study of control samples from healthy donors and cancer patients. Data came from immunoSEQ multiplex PCR; TCRdb stores just in-frame clones and leaves some out. The data show some 170,000 clones, with roughly 95% seen just once and 1% held by the top ten. The sequencing input was blood. Receptors originate from a woman in her 30s in good health. CDR3s include the opening cysteine and the closing phenylalanine or tryptophan. A D gene is named only where the DNA matches it firmly. Only some rows state a clone size, as once, few, many or a class for expanded clones.

>-|TRBV24-1|TRBJ2-1|-
TGTGCCACCAGTGATTTCCCCAGCGGGGAGCAGTTCTTC
CATSDFPSGEQFF
>TRBD2|TRBV10-3|TRBJ2-7|-
TGTGCCATCAGTCCACCGACTAGCGGGGGGGCCGACGAGCAGTACTTC
CAISPPTSGGADEQYF
>TRBD1|TRBV10-2|TRBJ2-7|once
TGCGCCAGCAGTGTAGGGACAGGGACTTTGGGTGAGCAGTACTTC
CASSVGTGTLGEQYF
>-|TRBV6-1|TRBJ1-6|-
TGTGCCAGCAGTGAACCACCCGGGAGTTCACCCCTCCACTTT
CASSEPPGSSPLHF
>TRBD1|TRBV4-1|TRBJ2-7|-
TGCGCCAGCAGCCAGCCATCGCGGGACAGGAGGAACGAGCAGTACTTC
CASSQPSRDRRNEQYF
>TRBD1|TRBV5-1|TRBJ2-7|-
TGCGCCAGCAGCCCAGGGGGTGGGAACTACGAGCAGTACTTC
CASSPGGGNYEQYF
>TRBD1|TRBV10-3|TRBJ2-2|-
TGTGCCATCAACGACAGGGGGATGCACACCGGGGAGCTGTTTTTT
CAINDRGMHTGELFF
>TRBD2|TRBV7-9|TRBJ2-7|-
TGTGCCAGCAGCCCCAGACGACTAGCGGGAAGTTTGGAGCAGTACTTC
CASSPRRLAGSLEQYF
>-|TRBV29-1|TRBJ2-3|-
TGCAGCGTTGGCCTTGTCGGCACAGATACGCAGTATTTT
CSVGLVGTDTQYF
>-|TRBV29-1|TRBJ2-3|once
TGCAGCGTTCTACCACTTTCGGGGGGCTCCGTCATAGGAGATACGCAGTATTTT
CSVLPLSGGSVIGDTQYF
>-|TRBV5-1|TRBJ1-5|-
TGCGCCAGCAGCTTGGTGCCAGGATTTCAGCCCCAGCATTTT
CASSLVPGFQPQHF
>TRBD2|TRBV4-1|TRBJ2-2|-
TGCGCCAGCAGCCAAGCTAGCGGGATCAGCACCGGGGAGCTGTTTTTT
CASSQASGISTGELFF
>TRBD1|TRBV6-1|TRBJ2-3|-
TGTGCCAGCAGTGATGGACAGGGGGCAGATACGCAGTATTTT
CASSDGQGADTQYF
>TRBD1|TRBV7-2|TRBJ1-2|-
TGTGCCAGCAGCTTAGTAGGAGGGGGCGAGGGCTACACCTTC
CASSLVGGGEGYTF
>-|TRBV10-3|TRBJ1-2|-
TGTGCCATCAGGGGGGGGCCTGGGGCTAACTATGGCTACACCTTC
CAIRGGPGANYGYTF
>-|TRBV27|TRBJ1-3|once
TGTGCCAGCAGTGACCCCAAGGGTGGAAACACCATATATTTT
CASSDPKGGNTIYF
>-|TRBV2|TRBJ1-1|-
TGTGCCAGCAGGCCGGACTTATTCGAAGCTTTCTTT
CASRPDLFEAFF
>TRBD1|TRBV10-3|TRBJ1-5|-
TGTGCCATCAGACCGGGACAGTACCAGCCCCAGCATTTT
CAIRPGQYQPQHF
>-|TRBV4-2|TRBJ2-1|-
TGTGCCAGCAGCCCCCGCGGGATACCCTACAATGAGCAGTTCTTC
CASSPRGIPYNEQFF
>-|TRBV18|TRBJ1-2|-
TGTGCCAGCTCGCCGGGGGTTATTGATGGCTACACCTTC
CASSPGVIDGYTF
>-|TRBV5-1|TRBJ1-4|once
TGCGCCAGCAGCCTTCGAGACGGCGAAAAACTGTTTTTT
CASSLRDGEKLFF
>-|TRBV19|TRBJ2-1|once
TGTGCCAGTAGTATTCGGCTAGACCTCTACAATGAGCAGTTCTTC
CASSIRLDLYNEQFF
>-|TRBV6-5|TRBJ2-2|-
TGTGCCAGCAGTTACGGGCAGGGAGCGAACACCGGGGAGCTGTTTTTT
CASSYGQGANTGELFF
>-|TRBV2|TRBJ2-7|-
TGTGCCAGCATTGAGATATGGGGCTACGAGCAGTACTTC
CASIEIWGYEQYF
>-|TRBV12-2|TRBJ2-3|-
TGTGCAAGTCGCTTAGACGCCAGGAGCACAGATACGCAGTATTTT
CASRLDARSTDTQYF
>-|TRBV14|TRBJ2-6|-
TGTGCCAGCAGCCTCCCGGCCCTCTCTGGGGCCAACGTCCTGACTTTC
CASSLPALSGANVLTF
>TRBD2|TRBV30|TRBJ2-2|-
TGTGCCTGGAGTTACCCGGGACTATCTGGGGAGCTGTTTTTT
CAWSYPGLSGELFF
>TRBD1|TRBV23-1|TRBJ2-4|-
TGCGCCAGCAGCTCACCCCAGAGACAGGGGCTTCGCACATTAGCCAAAAACATTCAGTACTTC
CASSSPQRQGLRTLAKNIQYF
>-|TRBV12-3/TRBV12-4|TRBJ1-5|-
TGTGCCAGCAGTAGACGGTTAAATCAGCCCCAGCATTTT
CASSRRLNQPQHF
>-|TRBV5-1|TRBJ1-6|-
TGCGCCAGCAGCTTGCGGACCGGGAAGCCTAATTCACCCCTCCACTTT
CASSLRTGKPNSPLHF
>-|TRBV28|TRBJ1-5|-
TGTGCCAGCAGTTTATATGAGGGAGACCCCAATCAGCCCCAGCATTTT
CASSLYEGDPNQPQHF
>TRBD2|TRBV27|TRBJ2-1|-
TGTGCCAGCAGCTCGAAGGCGGGGGGACCGCAGTTCTTC
CASSSKAGGPQFF
>TRBD2|TRBV11-2|TRBJ2-1|-
TGTGCCAGCAGCTTAACAAGCGGGAGATTCTACAATGAGCAGTTCTTC
CASSLTSGRFYNEQFF
>TRBD1|TRBV6-5|TRBJ1-1|once
TGTGCCAGCAAGAGACAGGGGTCATCGAACACTGAAGCTTTCTTT
CASKRQGSSNTEAFF
>-|TRBV5-1|TRBJ2-3|-
TGCGCCAGCAGCTCACGCGGACTTAGCACAGATACGCAGTATTTT
CASSSRGLSTDTQYF
>-|TRBV12-3/TRBV12-4|TRBJ1-2|-
TGTGCCAGCAGTTTATCTGCAGGTGGCTACACCTTC
CASSLSAGGYTF
>TRBD1|TRBV4-2|TRBJ2-3|-
TGTGCCAGCAGCCAAGATGGGACAGGGGGTCCAGATACGCAGTATTTT
CASSQDGTGGPDTQYF
>-|TRBV12-3/TRBV12-4|TRBJ1-2|-
TGTGCCAGCAGTCATACAGGGATCGGCTACACCTTC
CASSHTGIGYTF
>-|TRBV9|TRBJ2-1|-
TGTGCCAGCAGCGTCGAGGGGCCCTACAATGAGCAGTTCTTC
CASSVEGPYNEQFF
>TRBD1|TRBV5-4|TRBJ2-3|-
TGTGCCAGCAGCGTACAGGGGATGGATACGCAGTATTTT
CASSVQGMDTQYF
>-|TRBV24-1|TRBJ2-6|-
TGTGCCACCAGTGACCCCACTGGGGCCAACGTCCTGACTTTC
CATSDPTGANVLTF
>TRBD2|TRBV5-1|TRBJ2-5|-
TGCGCCAGCAGCTTGGCCTCGACTAGCGGGCAAGAGACCCAGTACTTC
CASSLASTSGQETQYF
>-|TRBV7-2|TRBJ2-7|-
TGTGCCAGCAGCTTAGTGGGGGGCGCGGTTGACGAGCAGTACTTC
CASSLVGGAVDEQYF
>TRBD1|TRBV12-3/TRBV12-4|TRBJ2-7|-
TGTGCCAGCAGACGGACAGGGAGCTACGAGCAGTACTTC
CASRRTGSYEQYF
>TRBD1|TRBV5-1|TRBJ2-6|few
TGCGCCAGCAGCCCAACGTGGGGGACAGGGGTAGATGGGGCCAACGTCCTGACTTTC
CASSPTWGTGVDGANVLTF
>-|TRBV30|TRBJ1-6|-
TGTGCCTGGAGTCCCAGGAGCTCCTATAATTCACCCCTCCACTTT
CAWSPRSSYNSPLHF
>TRBD2|TRBV29-1|TRBJ2-1|-
TGCAGCGTTGAAGGGACTAGCGGGGGGAGCTCCTACAATGAGCAGTTCTTC
CSVEGTSGGSSYNEQFF
>-|TRBV4-1|TRBJ2-7|-
TGCGCCAGCAGCCAAACCCCCGAACGGCTCTACGAGCAGTACTTC
CASSQTPERLYEQYF
>-|TRBV6-6|TRBJ2-1|-
TGTGCCAGCAGTTACGGGGGGGGCTTACAGTCGGGCCTGGTCTTC
CASSYGGGLQSGLVF